A selection of T cell receptor beta chains follows, all from one sample in a study of early T cells in non-severe SARS-CoV-2 infection. One entry per CDR3 protein, called by TCRdb with MiXCR from the 5' RACE reads. Here the sample spans around 80,000 distinct CDR3 sequences, 11% being singletons. This material consisted of whole blood, taken at baseline. The receptors were sampled from an adult who was a healthcare worker with PCR-confirmed SARS-CoV-2 infection or an uninfected control (not recorded which). Each CDR3 is given with its conserved first and last residue. The order of the fields is clone size, V gene, J gene, D gene, CDR3 protein, CDR3 DNA. A D gene is named only where the DNA matches it firmly. Only part of the rows carry a size: once, few, many, or a class if the clone is expanded.

>many|TRBV7-9|TRBJ2-1|NA
CASSLVGSEQFF
TGTGCCAGCAGCTTAGTCGGGAGTGAGCAGTTCTTC
>many|TRBV6-6|TRBJ1-1|TRBD1
CASSPTGGEVNTEAFF
TGTGCCAGCAGCCCGACAGGGGGAGAAGTGAACACTGAAGCTTTCTTT
>few|TRBV5-1|TRBJ2-7|NA
CASARDTSYEQYF
TGCGCCAGCGCCCGGGACACCTCCTACGAGCAGTACTTC
>few|TRBV6-1|TRBJ1-1|NA
CASSRGETEAFF
TGTGCCAGCAGTAGGGGTGAGACTGAAGCTTTCTTT
>many|TRBV20-1|TRBJ2-3|TRBD2
CSARGTTAGAYDAQYF
TGCAGTGCTAGAGGAACTACAGCGGGGGCCTATGATGCGCAGTATTTT
>NA|TRBV20-1|TRBJ1-2|TRBD1
CSASEGRQGNTF
TGCAGTGCTAGTGAGGGGAGACAGGGAAACACCTTC
>few|TRBV6-1|TRBJ2-1|NA
CASSEERGEQFF
TGTGCCAGCAGTGAAGAGAGGGGTGAGCAGTTCTTC
>many|TRBV6-5|TRBJ1-1|TRBD1
CASSYRRTGRTEAFF
TGTGCCAGCAGTTATCGTCGGACAGGGAGGACTGAAGCTTTCTTT
>many|TRBV28|TRBJ1-5|NA
CASSSVGQPQHF
TGTGCCAGCAGTTCGGTGGGGCAGCCCCAGCATTTT
>NA|TRBV6-5|TRBJ2-5|NA
CASKKPGVQETQYF
TGTGCCAGCAAGAAACCCGGGGTTCAAGAGACCCAGTACTTC
>many|TRBV3-1|TRBJ1-4|NA
CASSQARTGRQNEKLFF
TGTGCCAGCAGCCAAGCTCGAACGGGACGGCAAAATGAAAAACTGTTTTTT
>NA|TRBV5-1|TRBJ1-5|TRBD1
CASSLQGGNQPQHF
TGCGCCAGCAGCTTGCAGGGGGGGAATCAGCCCCAGCATTTT
>NA|TRBV2|TRBJ2-1|TRBD1
CASSVGTEEQFF
TGTGCCAGCAGTGTAGGGACAGAAGAGCAGTTCTTC
>few|TRBV19|TRBJ1-2|TRBD1
CASSKTGGEIYGYTF
TGTGCCAGTAGTAAGACAGGGGGCGAGATCTATGGCTACACCTTC
>few|TRBV19|TRBJ2-1|NA
CASSIGSPYDEQFF
TGTGCCAGTAGTATAGGATCCCCCTACGATGAGCAGTTCTTC
>few|TRBV5-5|TRBJ1-1|NA
CASSQQGRYTEAFF
TGTGCCAGCAGCCAGCAGGGGAGGTACACTGAAGCTTTCTTT